The 20 T cell receptor beta chains in this list originate from one sample, sequenced in a study of blood T cell repertoires in COVID-19. Repertoires were generated with immunoSEQ multiplex PCR, while TCRdb's copy carries only in-frame clones and drops some. The sample has 250,000 or so clones, about 88% seen once; the top ten hold around 5.1%. The material sequenced was peripheral blood. The source is a woman aged 55-69 years with COVID-19, enrolled during active disease.

This chain links TRBV7-2 with TRBJ2-3; D is unresolved. The CDR3 is 13 amino acids. V gave up 2 bases and J gave up 5 bases, with 8 bases separating them. CDR1 and CDR2 from the germline V gene are SGHTA and FQGNSA. The CDR3 here is CASSLKRLDTQYF. The CDR3 nucleotides are TGTGCCAGCAGCTTAAAGCGTTTAGATACGCAGTATTTT.

The genes are TRBV18 and TRBJ2-1; 8 bases align to TRBD2. CDR1 and CDR2 (germline): KGHSH, LQKENI. The CDR3 spans 15 residues. Unmatched junction bases numbered 12, after V lost 6 bases and J lost 8 bases. CDR3 amino acids: CASSPPGLGTDEQFF. The CDR3 DNA reads as TGTGCCAGCTCGCCTCCGGGACTAGGGACCGATGAGCAGTTCTTC.

CDR3 region: CASSDRAGAVDTQYF. The CDR3 DNA sequence: TGTGCCAGCAGTGACCGAGCGGGGGCCGTGGATACGCAGTATTTT. The chain recombines TRBV6-4 with TRBJ2-3; 8 bases fit TRBD2. This CDR3 is built from 15 residues. Trimming took 2 bases from V and 6 from J; bases not matched to a gene: 7. CDR1 is MRHNA, CDR2 SNTAGT, per germline.

This clone was counted once. The chain links TRBV18 to TRBJ1-5, with D unclear. This CDR3 contains 14 residues. Per germline, CDR1 KGHSH and CDR2 LQKENI. Trimming shortened V by 6 bases and J by 5 bases, and 14 bases separated the two germline ends. As DNA, the CDR3 is TGTGCCAGCTCGCCTAGGAACGGGGATCAGCCCCAGCATTTT. Its protein product is CASSPRNGDQPQHF.

The chain carries TRBV3-1 (or the pseudogene TRBV3-2) and TRBJ1-6; D is unclear. CDR1 and CDR2 from the germline V gene are LGHDT and YNNKEL (reference sequence). The V gene lost 0 bases and the J gene lost 9 bases, with 15 bases spanning the gap. CDR3 length: 16 residues. Here the CDR3 DNA reads TGTGCCAGCAGCCAAGAAACGACACAACGGGGTTCACCCCTCCACTTT. Translating gives CASSQETTQRGSPLHF.

The V gene is TRBV5-1, the J gene TRBJ1-6; no firm D call. Germline loops: CDR1 SGHRS, CDR2 YFSETQ. The V end was cut by 1 base, the J end by 7 bases, with 9 bases between. CDR3 length: 14 amino acids. The CDR3 here is CASSLWRANSPLHF. The DNA of the CDR3 is TGCGCCAGCAGCTTGTGGAGAGCCAATTCACCCCTCCACTTT.

The chain employs TRBV6-6 and TRBJ1-5, with TRBD1 matching over 9 bases. Germline values: CDR1 MNHNY, CDR2 SVGAGI (reference sequence). The CDR3 runs to 16 residues. V dropped 2 bases and J dropped 6; count of bases not matched to a gene: 8. The DNA of the CDR3 is TGTGCCAGCAGTTACGGTACAGGGGGCAGTACTCAGCCCCAGCATTTT. It specifies CASSYGTGGSTQPQHF.

The V call is TRBV30, the J call TRBJ1-1, with D perhaps matching TRBD1 (6 bases). Per the germline V gene, CDR1 is GTSNPN and CDR2 is SVGIG (reference sequence). Trimming removed 4 bases from V and 1 base from J, with 34 bases in between. This CDR3 comprises 21 residues. The CDR3 is CAWTRNLGGGFHTNTNTEAFF. The CDR3 coding sequence is TGTGCCTGGACCCGAAATCTAGGGGGGGGCTTCCACACTAATACGAACACTGAAGCTTTCTTT.

The chain has TRBV24-1 and TRBJ2-1; TRBD2 agrees at 7 bases. V was clipped by 5 bases and J by 3 bases; unmatched bases: 3. Looked up from germline, CDR1 is KGHDR and CDR2 is SFDVKD. The CDR3 loop spans 14 amino acids. The DNA of the CDR3 is TGTGCCACCAGTGCGCGGGAGCGCTACAATGAGCAGTTCTTC. Amino acid sequence: CATSARERYNEQFF.

The CDR3 loop reads CASSLGREATYEQYF. The CDR3 nucleotides are TGCGCCAGCAGCTTGGGGAGGGAGGCCACCTACGAGCAGTACTTC. The chain combines TRBV5-1 with TRBJ2-7; D may be TRBD2 (6 bases). The CDR3 is 15 amino acids. The germline V and J ends were trimmed by 0 bases and 2 bases, with 12 bases remaining between them. CDR1 is SGHRS and CDR2 is YFSETQ in the germline V gene.

This sequence joins TRBV18 and TRBJ2-1, with D possibly matching TRBD2 (6 bases). Looked up from germline, CDR1 is KGHSH and CDR2 is LQKENI. There are 16 residues in the CDR3. The V gene lost 1 base and the J gene lost 0 bases, with 10 bases spanning the gap. As DNA, the CDR3 is TGTGCCAGCTCACCACTTCGGGGGTCCTCCTACAATGAGCAGTTCTTC. This translates into CASSPLRGSSYNEQFF.

This clone was detected ten times or more. The rearrangement joins TRBV28 to TRBJ2-7; 7 bases agree with TRBD1. The V gene's germline CDR1 is MDHEN and CDR2 SYDVKM. CDR3 length: 12 amino acids. V lost 5 bases, J lost 8 bases, and 6 bases stayed unmatched. The CDR3 region has the DNA TGTGCCAGCAGTGCACTCAGGGGGAAGCAGTACTTC. It specifies CASSALRGKQYF.

This sequence joins TRBV6-6 and TRBJ1-4, with 8 bases matching TRBD1. This CDR3 region has 13 residues. V lost 4 bases and J lost 13; bases outside the gene matches: 8. Germline V lookup: CDR1 MNHNY, CDR2 SVGAGI (reference sequence). CDR3 loop: CASSFQRQGILFF. CDR3 coding DNA: TGTGCCAGCAGTTTCCAAAGACAGGGGATACTGTTTTTT.

The rearrangement uses TRBV5-1 and TRBJ2-1; 9 bases are shared with TRBD2. V shed 4 bases and J 6 bases; nucleotides not matched to a gene: 11. Germline V gives CDR1 SGHRS, CDR2 YFSETQ. This CDR3 comprises 16 residues. CDR3 DNA: TGCGCCAGCAGCGTGGATGGCGGGAGGGCGGCCAATGAGCAGTTCTTC. Translated: CASSVDGGRAANEQFF.

CDR3 DNA: TGTGCCATCAGTAGACAGGTGAACACTGAAGCTTTCTTT. Translation gives CAISRQVNTEAFF. V gene TRBV10-3 combines with J gene TRBJ1-1, with D tentatively TRBD1 (6 bases). The CDR3 spans 13 residues. CDR1 is ENHRY and CDR2 is SYGVKD in the germline V gene. The V end was cut by 5 bases, the J end by 0 bases, with 7 bases between.

This clone was detected only once. This rearrangement joins TRBV28 to TRBJ2-3; D not resolved. The V and J ends lost 6 bases and 8 bases respectively, with 12 bases between them. Germline lookup yields CDR1 MDHEN and CDR2 SYDVKM. The CDR3 runs to 12 residues. CDR3 nucleotide sequence: TGTGCCAGCAGCCCGCCGGTTCGTACGCAGTATTTT. Its protein product is CASSPPVRTQYF.

The chain has TRBV5-1 and TRBJ2-1; D unclear. Germline-derived CDR1 and CDR2 are SGHRS and YFSETQ. The CDR3 runs 15 residues. Trimming left V 0 bases short and J 0 bases short, with 7 bases between. The CDR3 protein is CASSLAASSYNEQFF. CDR3 DNA: TGCGCCAGCAGCTTGGCTGCTAGCTCCTACAATGAGCAGTTCTTC. The complete variable domain, with remaining parts taken from reference TRBV5-1 and TRBJ2-1, reads KAGVTQTPRYLIKTRGQQVTLSCSPISGHRSVSWYQQTPGQGLQFLFEYFSETQRNKGNFPGRFSGRQFSNSRSEMNVSTLELGDSALYLCASSLAASSYNEQFFGPGTRLTVL.

This clone was recorded only once. V gene TRBV19 combines with J gene TRBJ2-3; TRBD2 matches at 9 bases. The trim removed 7 bases at V and 2 bases at J, leaving 1 base unmatched. This CDR3 spans 13 amino acids. In germline, CDR1 is LNHDA, CDR2 SQIVND (reference sequence). The CDR3 DNA reads TGTGCCAGTAAGGGACTAGCCACAGATACGCAGTATTTT. This translates into CASKGLATDTQYF.

The chain has TRBV28 and TRBJ1-4; D not certain. Between the trimmed V and J ends, which lost 7 bases and 8 bases, there was a span of 11 bases. The CDR3 is 12 amino acids. The germline V gene encodes CDR1 MDHEN and CDR2 SYDVKM. CDR3 sequence (DNA): TGTGCCAGCAACCGGGTGGCGGAAAAACTGTTTTTT. This encodes CASNRVAEKLFF.

This clone has a single count. This sequence joins TRBV29-1 and TRBJ2-1, with 8 bases aligning to TRBD1. Trimming cost V 6 bases and J 3 bases; bases outside gene matches: 1. The CDR3 is made up of 12 amino acids. Germline CDR1 and CDR2: SQVTM and ANQGSEA. CDR3 sequence reads: CSVGTGYNEQFF. CDR3 coding DNA: TGCAGCGTCGGGACAGGCTACAATGAGCAGTTCTTC.